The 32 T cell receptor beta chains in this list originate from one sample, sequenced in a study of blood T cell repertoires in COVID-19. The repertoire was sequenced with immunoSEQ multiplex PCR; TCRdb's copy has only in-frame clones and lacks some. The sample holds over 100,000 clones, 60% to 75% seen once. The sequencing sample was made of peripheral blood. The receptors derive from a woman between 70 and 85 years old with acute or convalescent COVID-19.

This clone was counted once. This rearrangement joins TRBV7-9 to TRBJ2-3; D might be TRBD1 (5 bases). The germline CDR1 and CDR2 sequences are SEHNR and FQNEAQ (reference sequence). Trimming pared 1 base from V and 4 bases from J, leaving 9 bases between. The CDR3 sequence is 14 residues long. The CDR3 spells CASSLEQAADTQYF. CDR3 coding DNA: TGTGCCAGCAGCTTAGAACAGGCGGCAGATACGCAGTATTTT.

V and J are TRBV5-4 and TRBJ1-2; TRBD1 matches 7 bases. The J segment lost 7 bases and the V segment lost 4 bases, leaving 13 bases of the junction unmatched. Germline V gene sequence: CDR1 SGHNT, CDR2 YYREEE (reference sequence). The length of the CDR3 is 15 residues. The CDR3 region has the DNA TGTGCCAGCAGCCTAGTTGACAGGGTAGAGTCTGGCTACACCTTC. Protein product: CASSLVDRVESGYTF.

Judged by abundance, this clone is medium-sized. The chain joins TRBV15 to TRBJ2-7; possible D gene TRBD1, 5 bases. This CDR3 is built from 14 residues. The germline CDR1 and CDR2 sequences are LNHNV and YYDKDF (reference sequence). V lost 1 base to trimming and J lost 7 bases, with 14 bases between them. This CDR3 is CATSRVTASTEQYF. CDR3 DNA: TGTGCCACCAGCAGAGTGACAGCCAGTACAGAGCAGTACTTC.

CDR3 sequence reads: CASRRQGEKLFF. The CDR3 DNA sequence: TGTGCCAGCAGACGACAGGGTGAAAAACTGTTTTTT. The chain carries TRBV6-5 and TRBJ1-4, with 7 bases fitting TRBD1. Germline CDR1 reads MNHEY; CDR2 reads SVGAGI. The CDR3 sequence is 12 residues long. The V segment lost 6 bases and the J segment 7 bases; nucleotides outside the gene matches: 2.

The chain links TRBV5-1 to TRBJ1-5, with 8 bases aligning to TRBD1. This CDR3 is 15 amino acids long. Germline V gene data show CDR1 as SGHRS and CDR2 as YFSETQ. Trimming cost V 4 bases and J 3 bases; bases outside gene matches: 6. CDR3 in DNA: TGCGCCAGCAGCCCAGGGACAGGCATCAATCAGCCCCAGCATTTT. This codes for CASSPGTGINQPQHF.

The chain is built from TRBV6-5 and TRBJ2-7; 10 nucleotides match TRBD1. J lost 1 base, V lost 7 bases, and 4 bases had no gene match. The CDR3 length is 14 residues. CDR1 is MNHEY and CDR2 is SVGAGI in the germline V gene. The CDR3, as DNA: TGTGCCAGCACGGACAGGGGGGGTTCCTACGAGCAGTACTTC. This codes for CASTDRGGSYEQYF.

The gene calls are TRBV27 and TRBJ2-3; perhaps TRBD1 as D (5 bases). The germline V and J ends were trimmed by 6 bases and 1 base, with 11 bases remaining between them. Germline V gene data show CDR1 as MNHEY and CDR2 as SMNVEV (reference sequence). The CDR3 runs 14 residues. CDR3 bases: TGTGCCAGCAGGGATCCCAGGGGCACAGATACGCAGTATTTT. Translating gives CASRDPRGTDTQYF.

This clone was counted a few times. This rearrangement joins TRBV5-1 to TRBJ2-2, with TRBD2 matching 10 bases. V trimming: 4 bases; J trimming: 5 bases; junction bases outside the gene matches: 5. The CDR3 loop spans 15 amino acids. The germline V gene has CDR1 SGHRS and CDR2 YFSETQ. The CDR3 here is CASSRSGRGTGELFF. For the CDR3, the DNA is TGCGCCAGCAGCCGAAGCGGGAGGGGGACCGGGGAGCTGTTTTTT.

DNA for the CDR3: TGTGCCAGCAGCGTGAGAACTGGGGCCAACGTCCTGACTTTC. Its protein is CASSVRTGANVLTF. The rearrangement joins TRBV21-1 to TRBJ2-6; the D call of TRBD2 is as the table states it, not checked on the DNA. TRBV21-1 has pseudogene status. CDR3 length equals 14 residues.

The CDR3 nucleotides are TGCGCCAGCAGTGATATGGTGGGCAATTCCGGAAACACAGATACGCAGTATTTT. This sequence encodes CASSDMVGNSGNTDTQYF. The rearrangement uses TRBV10-2 and TRBJ2-3; no definite D call. This CDR3 has 18 residues. Germline CDR1 is WSHSY and CDR2 is SAAADI. The V end lost 3 bases, the J end lost 2 bases, and 21 bases lay between the germline ends.

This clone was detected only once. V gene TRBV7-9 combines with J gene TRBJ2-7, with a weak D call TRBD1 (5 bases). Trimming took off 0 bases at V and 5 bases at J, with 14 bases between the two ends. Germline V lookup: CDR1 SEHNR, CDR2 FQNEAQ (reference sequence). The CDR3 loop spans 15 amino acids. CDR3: CASSLAWQGIHEQYF. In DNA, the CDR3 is TGTGCCAGCAGCTTAGCCTGGCAGGGAATCCACGAGCAGTACTTC.

The CDR3 loop is CASSHLSGGQTGNEQFF. As DNA, the CDR3 is TGTGCCAGCAGCCATCTTAGCGGGGGGCAAACGGGGAATGAGCAGTTCTTC. The chain recombines TRBV5-5 with TRBJ2-1; 10 bases agree with TRBD2. With V trimmed by 4 bases and J by 7 bases, 14 bases remained unmatched. The CDR3 spans 17 residues. Germline assignment: CDR1 SGHKS and CDR2 YYEKEE (reference sequence).

The CDR3 sequence is CASSGPGSVQYF. The CDR3 nucleotides are TGTGCCAGCAGCGGACCCGGGAGTGTGCAGTACTTC. The chain joins TRBV7-2 to TRBJ2-7, with D perhaps matching TRBD2 (6 bases). Trimming pared 5 bases from V and 9 bases from J, leaving 14 bases between. This CDR3 comprises 12 residues. Germline CDR1 and CDR2: SGHTA and FQGNSA.

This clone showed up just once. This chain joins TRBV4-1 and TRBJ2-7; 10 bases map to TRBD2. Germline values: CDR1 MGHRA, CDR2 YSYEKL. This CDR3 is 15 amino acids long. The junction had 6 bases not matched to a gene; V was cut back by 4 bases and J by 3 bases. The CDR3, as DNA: TGCGCCAGCAGCCGAACTAGCGGGACGGGCTACGAGCAGTACTTC. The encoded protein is CASSRTSGTGYEQYF.

The CDR3 reads CASSTPGGGMNTEAFF. In DNA form, the CDR3 reads TGTGCCAGTAGTACCCCGGGGGGAGGGATGAACACTGAAGCTTTCTTT. V gene TRBV19 combines with J gene TRBJ1-1, with a weak D call TRBD1 (5 bases). The V end was cut by 4 bases, the J end by 0 bases, with 15 bases between. The CDR3 length is 16 residues. CDR1 is LNHDA, CDR2 SQIVND, per germline (reference sequence).

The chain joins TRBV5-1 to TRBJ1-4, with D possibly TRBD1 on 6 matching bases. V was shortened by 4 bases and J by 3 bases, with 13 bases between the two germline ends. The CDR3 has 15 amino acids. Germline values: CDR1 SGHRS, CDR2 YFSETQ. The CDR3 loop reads CASSRGQISNEKLFF. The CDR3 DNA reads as TGCGCCAGCAGCCGAGGACAGATCTCTAATGAAAAACTGTTTTTT.

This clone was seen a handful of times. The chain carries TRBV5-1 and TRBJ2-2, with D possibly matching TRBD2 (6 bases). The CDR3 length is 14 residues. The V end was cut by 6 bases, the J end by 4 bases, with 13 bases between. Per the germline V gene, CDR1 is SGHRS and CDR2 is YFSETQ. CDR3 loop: CASKRLVGTGELFF. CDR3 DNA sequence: TGCGCCAGCAAGAGACTAGTCGGCACCGGGGAGCTGTTTTTT. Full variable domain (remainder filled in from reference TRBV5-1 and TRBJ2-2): KAGVTQTPRYLIKTRGQQVTLSCSPISGHRSVSWYQQTPGQGLQFLFEYFSETQRNKGNFPGRFSGRQFSNSRSEMNVSTLELGDSALYLCASKRLVGTGELFFGEGSRLTVL.

CDR3 sequence (DNA): TGTGCCAGCAGTTTCGAGCGGTCCTACGAGCAGTACTTC. This gives the protein CASSFERSYEQYF. This chain connects TRBV27 to TRBJ2-7, with D possibly TRBD2 on 5 matching bases. The CDR3 has 13 amino acids. V gave up 3 bases and J gave up 1 base, with 7 bases separating them. CDR1 is MNHEY, CDR2 SMNVEV, per germline (reference sequence).

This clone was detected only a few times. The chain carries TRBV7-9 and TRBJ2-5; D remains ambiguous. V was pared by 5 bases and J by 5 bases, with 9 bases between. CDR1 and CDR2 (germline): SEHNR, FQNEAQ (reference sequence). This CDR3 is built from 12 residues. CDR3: CASSPTSETQYF. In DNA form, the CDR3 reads TGTGCCAGCAGCCCAACTTCCGAGACCCAGTACTTC.

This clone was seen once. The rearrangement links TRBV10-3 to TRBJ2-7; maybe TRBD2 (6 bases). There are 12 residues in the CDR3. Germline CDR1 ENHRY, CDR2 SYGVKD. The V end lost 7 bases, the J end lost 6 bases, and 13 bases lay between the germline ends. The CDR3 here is CAITSGWGEQYF. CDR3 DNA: TGTGCCATCACCAGCGGGTGGGGCGAGCAGTACTTC.

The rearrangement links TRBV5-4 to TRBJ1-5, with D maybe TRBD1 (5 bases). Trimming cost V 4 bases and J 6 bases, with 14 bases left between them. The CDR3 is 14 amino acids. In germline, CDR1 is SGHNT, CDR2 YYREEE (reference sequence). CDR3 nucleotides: TGTGCCAGCAGCATCGGGGGATGGGGTCAGCCCCAGCATTTT. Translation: CASSIGGWGQPQHF.

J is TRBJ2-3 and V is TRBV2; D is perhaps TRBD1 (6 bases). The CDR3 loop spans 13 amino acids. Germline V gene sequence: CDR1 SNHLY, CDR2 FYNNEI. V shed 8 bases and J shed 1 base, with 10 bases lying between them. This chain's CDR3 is CASGDTGTDTQYF. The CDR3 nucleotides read TGTGCCAGCGGGGACACGGGCACAGATACGCAGTATTTT.

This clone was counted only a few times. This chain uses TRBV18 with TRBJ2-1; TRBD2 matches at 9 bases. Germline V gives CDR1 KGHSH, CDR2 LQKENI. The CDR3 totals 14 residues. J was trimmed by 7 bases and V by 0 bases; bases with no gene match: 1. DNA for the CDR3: TGTGCCAGCTCACCACCGAGCGGGAGGAATGAGCAGTTCTTC. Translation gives CASSPPSGRNEQFF.

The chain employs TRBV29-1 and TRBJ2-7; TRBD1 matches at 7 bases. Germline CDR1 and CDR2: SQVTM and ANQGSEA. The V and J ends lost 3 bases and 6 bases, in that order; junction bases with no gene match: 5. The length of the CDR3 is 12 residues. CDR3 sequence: CSVELTGSEQYF. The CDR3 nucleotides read TGCAGCGTTGAGCTGACAGGGTCCGAGCAGTACTTC.

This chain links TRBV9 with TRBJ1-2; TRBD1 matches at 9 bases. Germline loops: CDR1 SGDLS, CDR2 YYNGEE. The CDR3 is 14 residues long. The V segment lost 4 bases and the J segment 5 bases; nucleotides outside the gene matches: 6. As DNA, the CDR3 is TGTGCCAGCAGCCCCTCCGGGACAGGGTATGGCTACACCTTC. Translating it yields CASSPSGTGYGYTF.

The CDR3 nucleotides are TGTGCCAGTAGTACCACAGGGGCTTATTATGGCTACACCTTC. Residues: CASSTTGAYYGYTF. The genes are TRBV19 and TRBJ1-2; TRBD1 aligns across 7 bases. With V trimmed by 4 bases and J by 5 bases, 7 bases remained unmatched. CDR1 is LNHDA and CDR2 is SQIVND in the germline V gene (reference sequence). This CDR3 contains 14 residues.

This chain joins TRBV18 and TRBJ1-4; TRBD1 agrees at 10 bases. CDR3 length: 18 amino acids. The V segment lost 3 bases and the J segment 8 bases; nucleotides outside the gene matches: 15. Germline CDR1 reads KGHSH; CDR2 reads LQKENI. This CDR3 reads CASSPQPLRTGGGEKLFF. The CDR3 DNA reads TGTGCCAGCTCACCTCAGCCCCTCAGGACAGGGGGAGGAGAAAAACTGTTTTTT.

The CDR3 region has the DNA TGTGCCAGCAGCCGGGGACAGGGGAACACTGAAGCTTTCTTT. Amino acid sequence: CASSRGQGNTEAFF. The V and J genes are TRBV3-1 (or the pseudogene TRBV3-2) and TRBJ1-1; 9 bases align to TRBD1. The CDR3 covers 14 residues. V shed 4 bases, J shed 1 base, and the junction held 1 base outside the gene matches. From germline, CDR1 is LGHDT and CDR2 YNNKEL (reference sequence).

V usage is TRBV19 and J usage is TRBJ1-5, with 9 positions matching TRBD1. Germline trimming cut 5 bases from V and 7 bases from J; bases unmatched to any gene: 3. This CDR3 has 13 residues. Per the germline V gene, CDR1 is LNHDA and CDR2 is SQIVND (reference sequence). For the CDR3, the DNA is TGTGCCAGTAGTGGGACAGGGCCCCAGCCCCAGCATTTT. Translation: CASSGTGPQPQHF.

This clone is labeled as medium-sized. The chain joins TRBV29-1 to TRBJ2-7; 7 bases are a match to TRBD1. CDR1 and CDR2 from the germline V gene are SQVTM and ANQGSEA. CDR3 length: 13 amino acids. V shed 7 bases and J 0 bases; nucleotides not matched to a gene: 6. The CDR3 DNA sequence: TGCAGCGCAAAGACAGGGAACTCCTACGAGCAGTACTTC. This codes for CSAKTGNSYEQYF.

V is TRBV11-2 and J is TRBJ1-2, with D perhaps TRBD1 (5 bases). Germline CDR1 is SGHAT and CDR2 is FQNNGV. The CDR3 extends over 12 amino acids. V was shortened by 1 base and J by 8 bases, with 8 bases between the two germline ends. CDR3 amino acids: CASSLGKGGYTF. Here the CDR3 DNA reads TGTGCCAGCAGCTTAGGAAAGGGGGGCTACACCTTC.

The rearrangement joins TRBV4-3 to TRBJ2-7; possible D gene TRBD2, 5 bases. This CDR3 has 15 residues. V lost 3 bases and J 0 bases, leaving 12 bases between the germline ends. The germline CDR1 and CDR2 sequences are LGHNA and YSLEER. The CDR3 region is CASSHGGDSSYEQYF. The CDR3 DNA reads TGCGCCAGCAGCCATGGAGGAGATAGCTCCTACGAGCAGTACTTC.